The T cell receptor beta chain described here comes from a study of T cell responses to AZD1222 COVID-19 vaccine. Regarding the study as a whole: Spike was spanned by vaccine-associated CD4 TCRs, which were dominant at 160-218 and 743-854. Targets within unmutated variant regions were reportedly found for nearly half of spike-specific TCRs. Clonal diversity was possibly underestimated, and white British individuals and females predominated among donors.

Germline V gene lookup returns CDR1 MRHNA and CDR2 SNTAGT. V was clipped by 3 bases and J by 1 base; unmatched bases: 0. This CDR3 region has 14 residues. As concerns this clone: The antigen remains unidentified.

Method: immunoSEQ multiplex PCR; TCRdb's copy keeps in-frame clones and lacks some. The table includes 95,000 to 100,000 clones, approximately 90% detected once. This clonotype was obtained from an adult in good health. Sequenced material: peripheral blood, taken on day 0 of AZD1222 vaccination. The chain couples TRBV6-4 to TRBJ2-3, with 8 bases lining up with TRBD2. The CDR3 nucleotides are TGTGCCAGCAGTGAAGCGGGGGGCACAGATACGCAGTATTTT. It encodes CASSEAGGTDTQYF.